This T cell receptor beta chain was identified during a study of cytomegalovirus exposure and HLA in healthy donors. PCR amplification relied on 60 Vbeta primers (plus 13 Jbeta primers). Profiling relied on immunoSEQ multiplex PCR, and the TCRdb table lists in-frame clones only, not all of them. The sample lists 90,000 to 150,000 clones; approximately 80% were seen once. The V and J ends lost 3 bases and 7 bases, in that order; junction bases with no gene match: 5. CDR3 length: 14 amino acids. Germline CDR1 is MNHEY and CDR2 is SMNVEV (reference sequence). This sequence was found in a man aged 45 to 65 in good health and CMV-seropositive. The V gene is TRBV27, the J gene TRBJ1-2, with 10 positions matching TRBD1. Sequencing used PBMCs. The CDR3 loop is CASSLGTGVFGYTF. The CDR3 nucleotides are TGTGCCAGCAGTTTGGGGACAGGGGTGTTTGGCTACACCTTC.